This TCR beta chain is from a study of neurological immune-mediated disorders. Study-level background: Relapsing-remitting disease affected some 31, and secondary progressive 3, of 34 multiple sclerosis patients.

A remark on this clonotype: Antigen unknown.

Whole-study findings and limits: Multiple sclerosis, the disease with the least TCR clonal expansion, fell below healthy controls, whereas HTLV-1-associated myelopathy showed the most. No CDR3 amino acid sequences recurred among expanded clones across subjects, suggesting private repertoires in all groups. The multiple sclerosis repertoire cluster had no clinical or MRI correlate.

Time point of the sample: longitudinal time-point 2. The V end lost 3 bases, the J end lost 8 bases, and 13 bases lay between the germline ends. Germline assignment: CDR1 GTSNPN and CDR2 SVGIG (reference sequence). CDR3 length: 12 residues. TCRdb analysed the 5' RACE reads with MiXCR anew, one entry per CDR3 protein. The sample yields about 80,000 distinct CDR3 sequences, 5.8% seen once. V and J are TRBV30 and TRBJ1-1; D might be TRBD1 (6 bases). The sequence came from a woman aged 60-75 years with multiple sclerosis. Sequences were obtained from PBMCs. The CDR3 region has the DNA TGTGCCTGGAGCCCGAGCACAGGGGAAGCTTTCTTT. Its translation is CAWSPSTGEAFF.